A single sample gave rise to the 14 T cell receptor beta chains below, sequenced in a study of cytomegalovirus exposure and HLA in healthy donors. PCR amplification relied on 60 Vbeta primers (plus 13 Jbeta primers). Only in-frame clones appear in the TCRdb table, and some are missing; sequencing was by immunoSEQ multiplex PCR. Of under 200,000 clones detected, roughly 80% appear once; the ten largest clones hold about 1.7%. Sequencing was done on a sample of PBMCs. Every receptor here comes from a woman aged 18-29 years in good health and CMV-seronegative.

This chain links TRBV15 with TRBJ2-7; D is uncertain. V lost 0 bases, J lost 9 bases, and 15 bases lay in between. The germline V gene encodes CDR1 LNHNV and CDR2 YYDKDF (reference sequence). The CDR3 is 14 residues long. CDR3 protein: CATSRELATPWQYV. CDR3 nucleotide sequence: TGTGCCACCAGCAGAGAATTAGCCACCCCCTGGCAGTACGTC.

In its sample, this clone was seen once. This sequence joins TRBV6-5 and TRBJ2-1; 7 nucleotides align to TRBD2. CDR1 MNHEY and CDR2 SVGAGI come from the germline V gene. The J segment lost 1 base and the V segment lost 2 bases, leaving 2 bases of the junction unmatched. CDR3 size: 15 residues. The CDR3 DNA follows: TGTGCCAGCAGTTACGGGACTACATCCTACAATGAGCAGTTCTTC. This codes for CASSYGTTSYNEQFF.

This sequence joins TRBV27 and TRBJ1-1; TRBD1 agrees at 10 bases. The CDR3 runs 17 residues. Trimming cost V 3 bases and J 7 bases; bases outside gene matches: 14. Germline lookup yields CDR1 MNHEY and CDR2 SMNVEV (reference sequence). This chain's CDR3 is CASSFQTGGAPEGEAFF. The DNA for the CDR3 is TGTGCCAGCAGTTTCCAGACAGGGGGCGCGCCCGAGGGTGAAGCTTTCTTT.

This clone was seen once. The chain is built from TRBV25-1 and TRBJ1-1, with a weak D call TRBD1 (5 bases). From germline, CDR1 is MGHDK and CDR2 SYGVNS. This CDR3 region has 12 residues. CDR3 sequence reads: CNRGRRDTEAFF. The CDR3 region has the DNA TGTAATAGGGGAAGGCGCGACACTGAAGCTTTCTTT.

The chain uses TRBV7-2 and TRBJ2-1; possibly TRBD2 for D (6 bases). The CDR3 runs 16 residues. CDR1 and CDR2 from the germline V gene are SGHTA and FQGNSA. Trimming pared 1 base from V and 0 bases from J, leaving 10 bases between. The CDR3 spells CASSLVVTSSYNEQFF. CDR3 DNA: TGTGCCAGCAGCTTAGTCGTGACTAGCTCCTACAATGAGCAGTTCTTC.

The table lists this clone with a count of one. This sequence joins TRBV6-4 and TRBJ2-1, with D perhaps matching TRBD2 (6 bases). Looked up from germline, CDR1 is MRHNA and CDR2 is SNTAGT. The CDR3 totals 13 residues. The V and J ends lost 9 bases and 6 bases respectively, with 15 bases between them. CDR3 residues: CASVRDSGNEQFF. The CDR3, as DNA: TGTGCCAGTGTCCGGGACTCGGGCAATGAGCAGTTCTTC.

The V gene is TRBV11-2, the J gene TRBJ2-3, with TRBD2 matching 14 bases. Germline-derived CDR1 and CDR2 are SGHAT and FQNNGV. This CDR3 is built from 17 residues. J lost 2 bases, V lost 6 bases, and 7 bases had no gene match. CDR3: CASSEGLAGDYTDTQYF. CDR3 DNA sequence: TGTGCCAGCAGTGAGGGACTAGCGGGAGATTACACAGATACGCAGTATTTT.

V is TRBV29-1 and J is TRBJ1-2; no firm D call. V was pared by 2 bases and J by 5 bases, with 6 bases between. The CDR3 loop spans 11 amino acids. Germline V gene data show CDR1 as SQVTM and CDR2 as ANQGSEA. Here the CDR3 reads CSVESVYGYTF. As DNA, the CDR3 is TGCAGCGTTGAATCCGTGTATGGCTACACCTTC.

The V call is TRBV6-6, the J call TRBJ2-1, with D maybe TRBD2 (6 bases). The ends were cut back, 2 bases at V and 0 bases at J, with 11 bases in the middle. CDR3 size: 16 residues. The germline V gene has CDR1 MNHNY and CDR2 SVGAGI (reference sequence). The CDR3: CASSYRAGSSYNEQFF. DNA of the CDR3: TGTGCCAGCAGTTACCGAGCGGGTAGCTCCTACAATGAGCAGTTCTTC.

This chain connects TRBV9 to TRBJ2-3; D is possibly TRBD2 (5 bases). The CDR3 consists of 16 residues. The V and J ends lost 0 bases and 0 bases respectively, with 11 bases between them. Germline loops: CDR1 SGDLS, CDR2 YYNGEE. The CDR3 sequence is CASSVGTGPSTDTQYF. The CDR3 coding sequence is TGTGCCAGCAGCGTAGGGACTGGCCCTAGCACAGATACGCAGTATTTT. Full variable domain (outside the CDR3, taken from reference TRBV9 and TRBJ2-3): DSGVTQTPKHLITATGQRVTLRCSPRSGDLSVYWYQQSLDQGLQFLIQYYNGEERAKGNILERFSAQQFPDLHSELNLSSLELGDSALYFCASSVGTGPSTDTQYFGPGTRLTVL.

To note about this clone: Other nucleotide sequences in the sample specify the same CDR3. V gene TRBV9 combines with J gene TRBJ2-7; 10 bases agree with TRBD2. J gave up 2 bases and V 3 bases, and 5 bases lay outside the gene matches. This CDR3 contains 15 residues. CDR1 and CDR2 from the germline V gene are SGDLS and YYNGEE. The CDR3 region has the DNA TGTGCCAGCAGCGCCGGGACTAGCGAAACCTACGAGCAGTACGTC. Its translation: CASSAGTSETYEQYV.

Notes on this clone: A read error may produce the germline difference seen at one junction end. The rearrangement uses TRBV7-9 and TRBJ1-4; no firm D call. Germline loops: CDR1 SEHNR, CDR2 FQNEAQ (reference sequence). The CDR3 consists of 15 residues. This chain's CDR3 is CSSSLGSTTNEKLFF. Here the CDR3 DNA reads TGTTCCAGCAGCTTAGGTTCAACAACTAATGAAAAACTGTTTTTT.

The chain couples TRBV6-1 to TRBJ1-2; no clear D. From germline, CDR1 is MNHNS and CDR2 SASEGT. This CDR3 region has 15 residues. Trimming shortened V by 5 bases and J by 4 bases, and 17 bases separated the two germline ends. This CDR3 is CASSSSPGFSYGYTF. In nucleotides, the CDR3 is TGTGCCAGCAGTTCGAGCCCCGGGTTTAGCTATGGCTACACCTTC.

The rearrangement links TRBV7-2 to TRBJ2-2; D gene ambiguous. Germline V gene sequence: CDR1 SGHTA, CDR2 FQGNSA. CDR3 size: 14 residues. With 0 bases removed from V and 1 base from J, the gap between germline ends came to 3 bases. CDR3 amino acids: CASSLAGNTGELFF. The CDR3 DNA reads TGTGCCAGCAGCTTAGCCGGGAACACCGGGGAGCTGTTTTTT.